These T cell receptor beta chains were read from a single sample in a study of shared clonotypes between healthy human individuals. The repertoire was sequenced with immunoSEQ multiplex PCR; TCRdb's copy has only in-frame clones and lacks some. The table shows a few million clones, with approximately 92% occurring only once. Sequences were obtained from naive CD4+ T cells sorted from blood. The receptors derive from a young man in good health. Both conserved end residues are part of each CDR3. A D gene is named only where the DNA matches it firmly. Clone size appears in some rows only: once, few, many, or a class for an expanded clone.

D,length,size,J,V,DNA,CDR3
-,11,few,TRBJ2-1,TRBV20-1,TGCAGTGCGAAGAAGGACAATGAGCAGTTCTTC,CSAKKDNEQFF
-,13,-,TRBJ2-3,TRBV6-1,TGTGCCAGCAGAGTTTCTTCGACAGATACGCAGTATTTT,CASRVSSTDTQYF
TRBD1,16,-,TRBJ2-1,TRBV5-1,TGCGCCAGCAGCTTGGTGACAGGGAAGGGTTACAATGAGCAGTTCTTC,CASSLVTGKGYNEQFF
-,16,-,TRBJ2-7,TRBV6-1,TGTGCCAGCGGTGACACAGGCCGGGGCCCACCTGGGGAGCAGTACTTC,CASGDTGRGPPGEQYF
TRBD1,15,once,TRBJ2-7,TRBV18,TGTGCCAGCTCACCCGACAGGGACCCTCCCTACGAGCAGTACTTC,CASSPDRDPPYEQYF
TRBD2,15,once,TRBJ2-2,TRBV5-8,TGTGCCAGCAGCCGTAGCGGGAGTAACACCGGGGAGCTGTTTTTT,CASSRSGSNTGELFF
TRBD2,15,-,TRBJ2-2,TRBV5-1,TGCGCCAGCAGCGCTAGCGGGAGCGGCACCGGGGAGCTGTTTTTT,CASSASGSGTGELFF
-,16,once,TRBJ2-3,TRBV5-1,TGCGCCAGCAGTCAATCGGGCGGGGACAACACAGATACGCAGTATTTT,CASSQSGGDNTDTQYF
-,14,-,TRBJ2-1,TRBV10-3,TGTGCCATCAGTGTCTGGTTGGGCAATGGGGAGCAGTTCTTC,CAISVWLGNGEQFF
-,15,-,TRBJ1-1,TRBV5-1,TGCGCCAGCAGCCGACCTTCTGGGCTGAACACTGAAGCTTTCTTT,CASSRPSGLNTEAFF